The 5 T cell receptor beta chains below come from one sample, sequenced in a study of control samples from healthy donors and cancer patients. Clones were sequenced by immunoSEQ multiplex PCR, and TCRdb holds only the in-frame ones, with some missing. Counted here are around 120,000 clones, about 89% occurring once; the ten biggest clones make up about 2.7%. The material sequenced was blood. Receptors originate from a man in his sixties in good health.

The chain links TRBV16 to TRBJ1-5; D is possibly TRBD1 (6 bases). CDR1 and CDR2 from the germline V gene are KGHSY and FQNENV. Trimming took 3 bases from V and 2 from J, leaving 11 bases between them. The CDR3 consists of 15 residues. This chain's CDR3 is CASSHNRQGNQPQHF. CDR3 sequence (DNA): TGTGCCAGCAGCCACAACCGACAGGGCAATCAGCCCCAGCATTTT.

This clone was seen more than once but under ten times. The chain uses TRBV10-2 and TRBJ1-2; 7 positions agree with TRBD1. Germline CDR1 WSHSY, CDR2 SAAADI. This CDR3 comprises 13 residues. V lost 6 bases, J lost 4 bases, and 5 bases stayed unmatched. The DNA of the CDR3 is TGCGCCAGCAGCAGGGGGTTCGGCTATGGCTACACCTTC. It is translated as CASSRGFGYGYTF.

The rearrangement links TRBV4-1 to TRBJ1-2; TRBD1 agrees at 7 bases. The junction had 5 bases not matched to a gene; V was cut back by 0 bases and J by 1 base. Germline V lookup: CDR1 MGHRA, CDR2 YSYEKL. The CDR3 length is 16 residues. CDR3: CASSQDEGANNYGYTF. In DNA, the CDR3 is TGCGCCAGCAGCCAAGACGAGGGGGCGAATAACTATGGCTACACCTTC.

This clone was observed once. V is TRBV19 and J is TRBJ2-3, with D possibly being TRBD1 (6 bases). CDR1 is LNHDA and CDR2 is SQIVND in the germline V gene (reference sequence). CDR3 length equals 14 residues. V lost 5 bases and J lost 3, with 12 bases in between. CDR3 in amino acids: CASSRAQGTDTQYF. DNA of the CDR3: TGTGCCAGTAGTCGAGCACAGGGTACAGATACGCAGTATTTT.

The chain has TRBV12-3 or TRBV12-4 and TRBJ1-1; possibly TRBD1 for D (5 bases). V lost 6 bases to trimming and J lost 5 bases, with 13 bases between them. This CDR3 has 13 amino acids. The CDR3 sequence: CASRMTVRTEAFF. CDR3 DNA: TGTGCCAGCAGGATGACAGTTCGAACTGAAGCTTTCTTT.